The source of this T cell receptor beta chain is a study of control samples from healthy donors and cancer patients. Trimming pared 0 bases from V and 11 bases from J, leaving 8 bases between. In germline, CDR1 is SGHNT, CDR2 YENEEA. The CDR3 is 12 amino acids. Sequencing was performed with immunoSEQ multiplex PCR; in TCRdb, only in-frame clones are kept and a portion is missing. The sample shows some 120,000 clones, 88% of them seen only once. J is TRBJ2-1 and V is TRBV11-3; D gene ambiguous. The sequenced sample consisted of blood. The TCR was taken from a woman aged 70-85 years in good health. CDR3 amino acids: CASSLDRQKQFF. DNA for the CDR3: TGTGCCAGCAGCTTAGACAGGCAAAAGCAGTTCTTC.